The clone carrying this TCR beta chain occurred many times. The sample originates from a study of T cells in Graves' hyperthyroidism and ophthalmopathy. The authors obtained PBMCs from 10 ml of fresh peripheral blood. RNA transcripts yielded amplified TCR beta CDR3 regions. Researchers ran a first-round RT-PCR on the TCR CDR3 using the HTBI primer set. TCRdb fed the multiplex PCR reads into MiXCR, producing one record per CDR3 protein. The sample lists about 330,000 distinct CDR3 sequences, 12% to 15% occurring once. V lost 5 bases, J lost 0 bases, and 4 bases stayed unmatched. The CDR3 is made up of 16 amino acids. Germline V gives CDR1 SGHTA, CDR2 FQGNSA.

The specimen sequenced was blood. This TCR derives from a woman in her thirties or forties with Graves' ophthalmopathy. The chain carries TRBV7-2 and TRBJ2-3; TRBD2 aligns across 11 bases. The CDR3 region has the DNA TGTGCCAGCAGCCAAAGACTAGCGGGGAGCACAGATACGCAGTATTTT. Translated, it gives CASSQRLAGSTDTQYF.